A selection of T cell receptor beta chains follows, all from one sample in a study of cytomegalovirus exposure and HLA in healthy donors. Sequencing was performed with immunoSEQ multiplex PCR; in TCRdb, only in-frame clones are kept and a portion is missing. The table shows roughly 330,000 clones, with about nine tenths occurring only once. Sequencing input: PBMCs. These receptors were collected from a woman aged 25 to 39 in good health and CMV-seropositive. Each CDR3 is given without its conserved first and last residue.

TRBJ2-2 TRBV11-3 ASSFEPSTGELF
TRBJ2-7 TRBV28 ASSLVRGYYEQY
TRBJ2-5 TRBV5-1 ASSLDPVRETQY
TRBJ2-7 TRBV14 ASSQDLMGPVYEQY
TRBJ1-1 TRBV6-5 ATSRWGAVSTEAF
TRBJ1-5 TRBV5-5 ASSLESYQPQH
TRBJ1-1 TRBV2 ASSGWQGRRNTEAF
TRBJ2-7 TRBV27 ASSFLAGGYEQY
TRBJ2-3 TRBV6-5 ASSYSSGGGADTQY
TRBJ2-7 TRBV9 ASSARIAGTYEQY
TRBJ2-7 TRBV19 ASSIATSWGEQY
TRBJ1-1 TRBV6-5 ASSEDRVSTEAF
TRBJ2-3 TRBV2 ASSYHRGRTDTQY
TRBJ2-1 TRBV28 ASSSTVGTNLNEQF
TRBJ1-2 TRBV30 AWSPSRDGYT
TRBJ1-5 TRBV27 ASSTGTANQPQH
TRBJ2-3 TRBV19 ASSIDSSDTQY
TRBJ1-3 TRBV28 ASSPRAFRNTIY
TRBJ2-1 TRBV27 ASSFGPNNEQF
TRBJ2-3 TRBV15 ATSRDWPGGFSTDTQY
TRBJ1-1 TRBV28 ASSPHSKGFTEAF
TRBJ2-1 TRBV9 ASSVVPGTPSNEQF
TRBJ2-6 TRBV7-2 ASRLTAQEIGANVLT
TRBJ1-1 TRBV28 ASSLPEGAPNTEAF
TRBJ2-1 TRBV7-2 ASNTATGEYDEQF
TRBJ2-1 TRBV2 ASSLGQGTYNEQF
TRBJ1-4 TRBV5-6 ASSFGTGTANEKLF
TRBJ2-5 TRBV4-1 ASSQDPSGGLLETQY
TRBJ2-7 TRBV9 ASSPGGAREQY
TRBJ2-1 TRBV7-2 ASSLETDNEQF
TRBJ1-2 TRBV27 ASSFRTGGIPGYT
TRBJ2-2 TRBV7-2 ASRTGTGLSGELF
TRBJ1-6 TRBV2 ASSEEFRGAFNSPLH
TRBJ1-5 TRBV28 ASSFGRSNQPQH
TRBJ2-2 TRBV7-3 ASSFFGGELF
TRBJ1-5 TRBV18 ASQQDPNQPQH
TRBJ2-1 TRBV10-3 AIKPAGGYNEQF
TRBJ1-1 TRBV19 ASSSLGVNPEAF
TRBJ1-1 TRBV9 ASSLRPGQGDTEAF
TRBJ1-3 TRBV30 AWSSPGTGSGNTIY
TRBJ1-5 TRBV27 ASSLGSGQPQH
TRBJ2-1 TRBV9 ASSVRDYEVNEQF